These 28 T cell receptor beta chains were all obtained from the same sample, sequenced in a study of OX40 agonist ivuxolimab in advanced cancers. Sequencing used immunoSEQ multiplex PCR; TCRdb keeps in-frame clones, though not all of them. The sample has some 50,000 clones; approximately 78% are singletons. The sequencing here drew on CD4+ or CD8+ T cells sorted from blood, taken in a trial of the OX40 agonist ivuxolimab. These receptors were collected from an adult with an advanced solid tumor such as melanoma, head and neck, liver or kidney cancer.

The chain carries TRBV11-2 and TRBJ1-1; 10 positions match TRBD1. This CDR3 comprises 18 residues. After removal of 5 bases from V and 5 bases from J, the junction contained 17 bases not matched to a gene. Germline CDR1 and CDR2: SGHAT and FQNNGV. The CDR3 reads CASSPRMTGGAMGTEAFF. CDR3 nucleotides: TGTGCCAGCAGCCCTCGAATGACAGGGGGCGCCATGGGAACTGAAGCTTTCTTT.

V usage is TRBV18 and J usage is TRBJ1-6; possibly TRBD1 for D (5 bases). The CDR3 is 15 amino acids. Germline V gives CDR1 KGHSH, CDR2 LQKENI. Deletions cut 3 bases from V and 10 bases from J, with 16 bases between. This chain's CDR3 is CASSPGAGWVSPLHF. CDR3 sequence (DNA): TGTGCCAGCTCACCCGGGGCAGGTTGGGTGTCACCCCTCCACTTT. Filled out from reference TRBV18 and TRBJ1-6, the complete variable domain reads NAGVMQNPRHLVRRRGQEARLRCSPMKGHSHVYWYRQLPEEGLKFMVYLQKENIIDESGMPKERFSAEFPKEGPSILRIQQVVRGDSAAYFCASSPGAGWVSPLHFGNGTRLTVT.

The chain has TRBV4-1 and TRBJ1-4; perhaps TRBD1 as D (5 bases). The CDR3 extends over 15 amino acids. The V gene lost 0 bases and the J gene lost 6 bases, with 11 bases spanning the gap. CDR1 MGHRA and CDR2 YSYEKL come from the germline V gene. As DNA, the CDR3 is TGCGCCAGCAGCCAAGACTGGGGAGGGGATGAAAAACTGTTTTTT. Its protein product is CASSQDWGGDEKLFF.

The rearrangement links TRBV7-7 to TRBJ2-2; possibly TRBD1 or TRBD2 for D (6 bases each). V lost 7 bases to trimming and J lost 6 bases, with 15 bases between them. Looked up from germline, CDR1 is SSHAT and CDR2 is FNYEAQ (reference sequence). The CDR3 contains 14 residues. In nucleotides, the CDR3 is TGTGCCAGCAAGGACGGGGGCGGCGCCGGGGAGCTGTTTTTT. This codes for CASKDGGGAGELFF.

V is TRBV9 and J is TRBJ2-5, with D perhaps TRBD2 (5 bases). Germline V gene data show CDR1 as SGDLS and CDR2 as YYNGEE. The V and J ends lost 3 bases and 2 bases respectively, with 17 bases between them. The CDR3 runs to 16 residues. The CDR3 DNA sequence: TGTGCCAGCAGCGGACGGGGTCGGTCCTCTCAAGAGACCCAGTACTTC. The encoded protein is CASSGRGRSSQETQYF.

CDR3 sequence: CASSFRHSGGNYNEQFF. The CDR3 region has the DNA TGCGCCAGCAGCTTCCGTCATAGCGGGGGCAATTACAATGAGCAGTTCTTC. The rearrangement links TRBV5-1 to TRBJ2-1; 9 bases agree with TRBD2. V dropped 2 bases and J dropped 4; count of bases not matched to a gene: 10. Germline CDR1 SGHRS, CDR2 YFSETQ. The CDR3 is 17 residues long.

The J gene is TRBJ2-5, the V gene TRBV5-1; maybe TRBD2 (5 bases). Germline values: CDR1 SGHRS, CDR2 YFSETQ. Deletions cut 7 bases from V and 2 bases from J, with 15 bases between. The CDR3 contains 14 residues. The CDR3 reads CASPPPGIQETQYF. CDR3 DNA: TGCGCCAGCCCCCCCCCGGGGATACAAGAGACCCAGTACTTC. Filled out from reference TRBV5-1 and TRBJ2-5, the complete variable domain reads KAGVTQTPRYLIKTRGQQVTLSCSPISGHRSVSWYQQTPGQGLQFLFEYFSETQRNKGNFPGRFSGRQFSNSRSEMNVSTLELGDSALYLCASPPPGIQETQYFGPGTRLLVL.

The V and J genes are TRBV7-2 and TRBJ2-5; 8 bases are shared with TRBD2. Trimming removed 5 bases from V and 2 bases from J; junction bases left unmatched: 10. CDR3 length equals 16 residues. Per germline, CDR1 SGHTA and CDR2 FQGNSA. The chain's CDR3 is CASSQVAGQGQETQYF. CDR3 DNA: TGTGCCAGCAGCCAAGTAGCGGGGCAAGGTCAAGAGACCCAGTACTTC.

The chain employs TRBV19 and TRBJ1-1, with D unresolved. This CDR3 spans 15 amino acids. Germline assignment: CDR1 LNHDA and CDR2 SQIVND (reference sequence). V lost 3 bases to trimming and J lost 3 bases, with 14 bases between them. The CDR3 protein is CASSISSGLDTEAFF. In nucleotides, the CDR3 is TGTGCCAGTAGTATCTCTTCCGGGTTGGACACTGAAGCTTTCTTT.

This clone was found a few times. V gene TRBV5-1 combines with J gene TRBJ2-2; tentatively, D is TRBD1 (5 bases). The CDR3 spans 15 residues. The V end was cut by 0 bases, the J end by 5 bases, with 11 bases between. The germline gives CDR1 SGHRS, CDR2 YFSETQ. CDR3 region: CASSLALRGTGELFF. CDR3 bases: TGCGCCAGCAGCTTGGCACTTAGGGGTACCGGGGAGCTGTTTTTT.

This clone has just one count. The chain recombines TRBV5-8 with TRBJ1-6, with 7 bases identical to TRBD1. The V gene's germline CDR1 is SGHTS and CDR2 YDEGEE. CDR3 length: 13 residues. The V and J ends lost 2 bases and 10 bases, in that order; junction bases with no gene match: 3. CDR3 protein: CASSFDRDSPLHF. The CDR3 nucleotides are TGTGCCAGCAGCTTCGACAGGGACTCACCCCTCCACTTT.

The J gene is TRBJ2-6, the V gene TRBV18; tentatively, D is TRBD1 (5 bases). Germline CDR1 is KGHSH and CDR2 is LQKENI. This CDR3 spans 18 amino acids. With 1 base removed from V and 1 base from J, the gap between germline ends came to 14 bases. The CDR3 loop is CASSPLGGSGSGANVLTF. In DNA form, the CDR3 reads TGTGCCAGCTCACCACTTGGTGGGTCAGGGTCTGGGGCCAACGTCCTGACTTTC.

This sequence joins TRBV27 and TRBJ2-7, with D uncertain. The CDR3 runs to 11 residues. V lost 8 bases, J lost 5 bases, and 10 bases lay in between. In germline, CDR1 is MNHEY, CDR2 SMNVEV (reference sequence). Written as DNA, the CDR3 is TGTGCCAGCGGCCGCGAGCACGAGCAGTACTTC. Translated, it gives CASGREHEQYF.

This clone was found a few times. The V call is TRBV27, the J call TRBJ2-3; D tentatively fits TRBD1 or TRBD2 (5 bases each). V gave up 0 bases and J gave up 4 bases, with 17 bases separating them. Per germline, CDR1 MNHEY and CDR2 SMNVEV (reference sequence). This CDR3 region has 17 residues. The CDR3 protein is CASSLSGTNTGPDTQYF. The CDR3 DNA follows: TGTGCCAGCAGTTTATCCGGGACCAACACAGGACCAGATACGCAGTATTTT.

This clone was counted a single time. The V gene is TRBV5-4, the J gene TRBJ1-5; TRBD1 is a possible D gene (5 bases). Trimming left V 4 bases short and J 6 bases short, with 14 bases between. The length of the CDR3 is 14 residues. Germline V gene data show CDR1 as SGHNT and CDR2 as YYREEE (reference sequence). CDR3 DNA: TGTGCCAGCAGCATAGGACCAGGGAGTCAGCCCCAGCATTTT. Its protein product is CASSIGPGSQPQHF.

With regard to this clone: An end of the junction does not agree with germline; a read error may underlie this. Written as DNA, the CDR3 is TGCGCCAGCAGTGAATCAGTTCCAGGACAGGGGGCTGGGAATCAGCCCCAGCATTTT. This gives the protein CASSESVPGQGAGNQPQHF. The genes are TRBV23-1 and TRBJ1-5; 11 bases agree with TRBD1. TRBV23-1 falls under the ORF class, with uncertain function. This CDR3 comprises 19 residues.

The chain couples TRBV6-5 to TRBJ1-2; 7 positions match TRBD1. The CDR3 totals 15 residues. The junction had 11 bases not matched to a gene; V was cut back by 2 bases and J by 8 bases. In germline, CDR1 is MNHEY, CDR2 SVGAGI. This CDR3 reads CASSYRQGGWAGYTF. For the CDR3, the DNA is TGTGCCAGCAGTTACCGACAGGGAGGGTGGGCAGGCTACACCTTC.

This rearrangement joins TRBV19 to TRBJ1-3; D is ambiguous. Trimming cost V 6 bases and J 0 bases, with 12 bases left between them. CDR1 LNHDA and CDR2 SQIVND come from the germline V gene (reference sequence). This CDR3 has 15 amino acids. CDR3 coding DNA: TGTGCCAGTAGAAACTCCCGATCCTCTGGAAACACCATATATTTT. It is translated as CASRNSRSSGNTIYF. The full variable domain, with the rest looked up from reference TRBV19 and TRBJ1-3, is DGGITQSPKYLFRKEGQNVTLSCEQNLNHDAMYWYRQDPGQGLRLIYYSQIVNDFQKGDIAEGYSVSREKKESFPLTVTSAQKNPTAFYLCASRNSRSSGNTIYFGEGSWLTVV.

CDR3 loop: CASSVVNGAGELFF. The CDR3 nucleotides read TGTGCCAGCAGCGTAGTCAATGGGGCCGGGGAGCTGTTTTTT. The chain combines TRBV9 with TRBJ2-2, with no clear D. The CDR3 covers 14 residues. Germline V gene data show CDR1 as SGDLS and CDR2 as YYNGEE. The V and J ends lost 0 bases and 6 bases respectively, with 9 bases between them.

This sequence joins TRBV5-4 and TRBJ2-7, with D possibly TRBD2 on 5 matching bases. Per the germline V gene, CDR1 is SGHNT and CDR2 is YYREEE (reference sequence). The CDR3 consists of 14 residues. Trimming pared 0 bases from V and 6 bases from J, leaving 13 bases between. CDR3 residues: CASSLEIRGSEQYF. Here the CDR3 DNA reads TGTGCCAGCAGCTTGGAGATCCGGGGAAGCGAGCAGTACTTC.

The genes are TRBV7-9 and TRBJ2-3, with 11 bases fitting TRBD2. V lost 4 bases and J lost 1; bases outside the gene matches: 10. The germline V gene encodes CDR1 SEHNR and CDR2 FQNEAQ (reference sequence). The CDR3 covers 18 residues. The CDR3 sequence: CASSSRVVTSGGTDTQYF. The CDR3 bases are TGTGCCAGCAGCTCCAGGGTGGTGACTAGCGGGGGCACAGATACGCAGTATTTT.

The V and J genes are TRBV7-2 and TRBJ2-1, with 7 positions matching TRBD2. Germline loops: CDR1 SGHTA, CDR2 FQGNSA. The CDR3 spans 15 residues. V was clipped by 1 base and J by 9 bases; unmatched bases: 9. The CDR3: CASSLDPGGRREQFF. CDR3 DNA: TGTGCCAGCAGCTTAGATCCGGGGGGTAGGCGTGAGCAGTTCTTC.

The V gene is TRBV6-6, the J gene TRBJ2-3, with 9 bases lining up with TRBD2. This CDR3 spans 16 amino acids. The germline gives CDR1 MNHNY, CDR2 SVGAGI (reference sequence). Trimming removed 8 bases from V and 0 bases from J; junction bases left unmatched: 9. For the CDR3, the DNA is TGTGCCAGCTCTGATAGCGGGGGCCCTAGCACAGATACGCAGTATTTT. It yields the protein CASSDSGGPSTDTQYF.

The gene calls are TRBV11-2 and TRBJ2-4, with a tentative D call TRBD2 (6 bases). The ends were cut back, 5 bases at V and 7 bases at J, with 24 bases in the middle. The CDR3 loop spans 17 amino acids. The germline gives CDR1 SGHAT, CDR2 FQNNGV. The CDR3 here is CASSPPVGGGFGNIQYF. The CDR3 DNA reads as TGTGCCAGCAGCCCCCCGGTTGGTGGAGGGTTTGGGAACATTCAGTACTTC.

The chain employs TRBV7-2 and TRBJ2-5, with a tentative D call TRBD2 (5 bases). The CDR3 runs 13 residues. Germline V gene data show CDR1 as SGHTA and CDR2 as FQGNSA. Between the trimmed V and J ends, which lost 1 base and 5 bases, there was a span of 8 bases. The CDR3 spells CASSLGTGETQYF. CDR3 sequence (DNA): TGTGCCAGCAGCTTAGGGACTGGCGAGACCCAGTACTTC.

The J gene is TRBJ2-3, the V gene TRBV19; a weak D match, TRBD1 (6 bases). Germline V gives CDR1 LNHDA, CDR2 SQIVND (reference sequence). The CDR3 loop spans 11 amino acids. The germline V and J ends were trimmed by 9 bases and 6 bases, with 10 bases remaining between them. CDR3 sequence (DNA): TGTGCCAGCACAGGGTCGGATACGCAGTATTTT. It specifies CASTGSDTQYF. Complete variable domain (other parts from reference TRBV19 and TRBJ2-3): DGGITQSPKYLFRKEGQNVTLSCEQNLNHDAMYWYRQDPGQGLRLIYYSQIVNDFQKGDIAEGYSVSREKKESFPLTVTSAQKNPTAFYLCASTGSDTQYFGPGTRLTVL.

V usage is TRBV27 and J usage is TRBJ2-5; tentative D call: TRBD2 (6 bases). Germline-derived CDR1 and CDR2 are MNHEY and SMNVEV (reference sequence). V was pared by 5 bases and J by 5 bases, with 15 bases between. CDR3 length equals 14 residues. The chain's CDR3 is CASSAGPMQETQYF. The CDR3 nucleotides read TGTGCCAGCAGTGCGGGACCCATGCAGGAGACCCAGTACTTC.

The rearrangement uses TRBV5-1 and TRBJ1-1; 7 positions agree with TRBD1. The CDR3 contains 15 residues. J lost 2 bases, V lost 4 bases, and 8 bases had no gene match. Germline values: CDR1 SGHRS, CDR2 YFSETQ. CDR3 coding DNA: TGCGCCAGCAGCATGACAGGGTTTGACAACACTGAAGCTTTCTTT. This codes for CASSMTGFDNTEAFF.